This T cell receptor (beta chain) appears in the sequencing data of a study of blood T cell repertoires in COVID-19. Per the authors' pipeline: Amplification with reference gene primers provided the estimates of nucleated cell counts. Clones were sequenced by immunoSEQ multiplex PCR, and TCRdb holds only the in-frame ones, with some missing. V and J calls and clone size follow that table, whereas D and trimming were derived from the DNA. The sample consists of about 460,000 clones, less than 90% of them appearing once. The germline V gene encodes CDR1 LNHNV and CDR2 YYDKDF (reference sequence). V gave up 0 bases and J gave up 1 base, with 9 bases separating them. The CDR3 covers 16 residues. Participants spanned ages roughly 18 to 90 years and resided in 20 to 30 US areas. Cohort allocation depended upon clinical history that participants reported.

The rearrangement joins TRBV15 to TRBJ2-2, with D possibly matching TRBD1 (5 bases). The source of this sequence is a woman aged 55 to 70 who had recovered from COVID-19. The sample taken for sequencing was PBMCs or T cells enriched from blood (not recorded which). The CDR3 DNA is TGTGCCACCAGCAGAGACCAAACAGGGAACACCGGGGAGCTGTTTTTT. This codes for CATSRDQTGNTGELFF.